The clone carrying this T cell receptor beta chain was seen only once. Clones were sequenced by immunoSEQ multiplex PCR, and TCRdb holds only the in-frame ones, with some missing. The repertoire holds over 6,500 clones, approximately 80% seen once, with roughly 4.6% in the top ten. V was shortened by 1 base and J by 0 bases, with 10 bases between the two germline ends. The germline V gene encodes CDR1 SGDLS and CDR2 YYNGEE. This CDR3 spans 15 amino acids. The data were obtained in a study of T cells and copy number aberrations in small-cell lung cancer. The origin of this receptor is a woman between 45 and 60 years old with small cell lung cancer. V is TRBV9 and J is TRBJ2-5, with TRBD2 as a possible D gene (5 bases). The sequencing input was normal tissue next to the tumor. The CDR3 coding sequence is TGTGCCAGCAGCGTAAGCACGGGAAACCAAGAGACCCAGTACTTC. The encoded protein is CASSVSTGNQETQYF.